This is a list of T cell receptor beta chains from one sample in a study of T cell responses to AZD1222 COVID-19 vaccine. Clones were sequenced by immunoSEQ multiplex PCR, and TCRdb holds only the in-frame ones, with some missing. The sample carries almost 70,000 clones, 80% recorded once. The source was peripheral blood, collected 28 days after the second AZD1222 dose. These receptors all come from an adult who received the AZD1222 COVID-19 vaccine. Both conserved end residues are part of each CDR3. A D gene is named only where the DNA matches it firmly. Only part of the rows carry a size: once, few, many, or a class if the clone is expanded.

cdr3_aa: CASSRPGFSVGAFF
cdr3_nt: TGTGCCAGCAGCCGGCCAGGTTTCTCGGTGGGAGCTTTCTTT
clone_size: -
j_call: TRBJ1-1
v_call: TRBV7-9
d_call: -

cdr3_aa: CASTSGGHEQYF
cdr3_nt: TGTGCCAGCACCAGTGGTGGGCACGAGCAGTACTTC
clone_size: -
j_call: TRBJ2-7
v_call: TRBV12-3/TRBV12-4
d_call: -

cdr3_aa: CASSLDRASNYGYTF
cdr3_nt: TGTGCCAGCAGCTTAGACAGGGCCTCTAACTATGGCTACACCTTC
clone_size: -
j_call: TRBJ1-2
v_call: TRBV11-2
d_call: -

cdr3_aa: CASSRQGNYGYTF
cdr3_nt: TGTGCCAGCAGCCGCCAAGGGAACTATGGCTACACCTTC
clone_size: -
j_call: TRBJ1-2
v_call: TRBV12-3/TRBV12-4
d_call: -

cdr3_aa: CASSESHSPLHF
cdr3_nt: TGTGCCAGCAGTGAATCTCACTCACCCCTCCACTTT
clone_size: -
j_call: TRBJ1-6
v_call: TRBV25-1
d_call: -

cdr3_aa: CASSMGQGAPAPQHF
cdr3_nt: TGTGCCAGTAGTATGGGACAGGGGGCACCTGCGCCCCAGCATTTT
clone_size: -
j_call: TRBJ1-5
v_call: TRBV19
d_call: TRBD1

cdr3_aa: CASSTQGGLNEKLFF
cdr3_nt: TGTGCCAGCAGTACACAGGGGGGATTAAATGAAAAACTGTTTTTT
clone_size: -
j_call: TRBJ1-4
v_call: TRBV2
d_call: TRBD1

cdr3_aa: CASSLALSSGETGELFF
cdr3_nt: TGTGCCAGCAGCTTAGCGCTTAGTAGCGGGGAGACCGGGGAGCTGTTTTTT
clone_size: -
j_call: TRBJ2-2
v_call: TRBV7-2
d_call: TRBD2

cdr3_aa: CASRRDGGYSPLHF
cdr3_nt: TGTGCCAGCAGACGGGACGGGGGATATTCACCCCTCCACTTT
clone_size: -
j_call: TRBJ1-6
v_call: TRBV6-5
d_call: -

cdr3_aa: CASSLTGFGINSPLHF
cdr3_nt: TGTGCCAGCAGCTTGACAGGTTTTGGGATAAATTCACCCCTCCACTTT
clone_size: -
j_call: TRBJ1-6
v_call: TRBV7-2
d_call: -

cdr3_aa: CASSQYRGRTEAFF
cdr3_nt: TGTGCCAGCAGTCAATACAGGGGCCGGACTGAAGCTTTCTTT
clone_size: -
j_call: TRBJ1-1
v_call: TRBV6-2/TRBV6-3
d_call: TRBD1

cdr3_aa: CAIGGQGPNQPQHF
cdr3_nt: TGTGCCATCGGGGGACAGGGCCCCAATCAGCCCCAGCATTTT
clone_size: -
j_call: TRBJ1-5
v_call: TRBV10-3
d_call: TRBD1

cdr3_aa: CASSLRLGGVNTEAFF
cdr3_nt: TGTGCCAGCAGCTTGAGGCTAGGAGGGGTGAACACTGAAGCTTTCTTT
clone_size: once
j_call: TRBJ1-1
v_call: TRBV5-5
d_call: -

cdr3_aa: CASSPYGDTGELFF
cdr3_nt: TGTGCCAGCAGCCCCTACGGGGACACCGGGGAGCTGTTTTTT
clone_size: -
j_call: TRBJ2-2
v_call: TRBV3-1/TRBV3-2
d_call: -

cdr3_aa: CASSRQGQETQYF
cdr3_nt: TGTGCCAGCAGTCGACAGGGACAAGAGACCCAGTACTTC
clone_size: -
j_call: TRBJ2-5
v_call: TRBV9
d_call: TRBD1

cdr3_aa: CASSQDRDQPQHF
cdr3_nt: TGTGCCAGCAGCCAAGATCGGGATCAGCCCCAGCATTTT
clone_size: -
j_call: TRBJ1-5
v_call: TRBV3-1/TRBV3-2
d_call: -

cdr3_aa: CASSPRDAANSGANVLTF
cdr3_nt: TGTGCCAGCTCACCTCGTGACGCAGCAAACTCTGGGGCCAACGTCCTGACTTTC
clone_size: -
j_call: TRBJ2-6
v_call: TRBV18
d_call: -

cdr3_aa: CASSRWGVSTDTQYF
cdr3_nt: TGTGCCAGCAGTAGATGGGGGGTCAGCACAGATACGCAGTATTTT
clone_size: -
j_call: TRBJ2-3
v_call: TRBV6-2/TRBV6-3
d_call: -

cdr3_aa: CASSPPRNRGRGETQYF
cdr3_nt: TGTGCCAGCTCACCACCGCGTAACAGGGGGCGCGGGGAGACCCAGTACTTC
clone_size: -
j_call: TRBJ2-5
v_call: TRBV18
d_call: TRBD1

cdr3_aa: CASSLGPQNTEAFF
cdr3_nt: TGTGCCAGCAGCTTAGGACCACAGAACACTGAAGCTTTCTTT
clone_size: -
j_call: TRBJ1-1
v_call: TRBV7-9
d_call: -

cdr3_aa: CASSRDRGRMGELFF
cdr3_nt: TGTGCCAGCAGTAGGGACAGGGGGCGCATGGGGGAGCTGTTTTTT
clone_size: -
j_call: TRBJ2-2
v_call: TRBV6-5
d_call: TRBD1

cdr3_aa: CAWSKPGLGTDTQYF
cdr3_nt: TGTGCCTGGAGTAAGCCGGGACTAGGCACAGATACGCAGTATTTT
clone_size: -
j_call: TRBJ2-3
v_call: TRBV30
d_call: TRBD2

cdr3_aa: CASRATGVDEKLFF
cdr3_nt: TGTGCCAGCAGGGCGACAGGGGTCGATGAAAAACTGTTTTTT
clone_size: once
j_call: TRBJ1-4
v_call: TRBV14
d_call: TRBD1

cdr3_aa: CASSFNDGYTF
cdr3_nt: TGTGCCAGCAGCTTCAATGATGGCTACACCTTC
clone_size: once
j_call: TRBJ1-2
v_call: TRBV7-9
d_call: -

cdr3_aa: CASSPSGGYTEAFF
cdr3_nt: TGTGCCAGCAGTCCCAGTGGTGGGTACACTGAAGCTTTCTTT
clone_size: -
j_call: TRBJ1-1
v_call: TRBV6-5
d_call: -

cdr3_aa: CASSVGSGAAYEQYF
cdr3_nt: TGTGCCAGCAGCGTAGGATCAGGGGCGGCCTACGAGCAGTACTTC
clone_size: -
j_call: TRBJ2-7
v_call: TRBV9
d_call: -

cdr3_aa: CASSVGGRNSYEQYF
cdr3_nt: TGTGCCAGCAGCGTAGGCGGCAGGAACTCCTACGAGCAGTACTTC
clone_size: -
j_call: TRBJ2-7
v_call: TRBV9
d_call: -

cdr3_aa: CAISESDSPLHF
cdr3_nt: TGTGCCATCAGTGAGTCGGATTCACCCCTCCACTTT
clone_size: once
j_call: TRBJ1-6
v_call: TRBV10-3
d_call: -

cdr3_aa: CASSIEGAKNIQYF
cdr3_nt: TGTGCCAGTAGTATAGAGGGAGCCAAAAACATTCAGTACTTC
clone_size: -
j_call: TRBJ2-4
v_call: TRBV19
d_call: -

cdr3_aa: CASSLAGTSGGDPQETQYF
cdr3_nt: TGTGCCAGCAGCTTAGCGGGGACTAGCGGGGGGGACCCCCAAGAGACCCAGTACTTC
clone_size: -
j_call: TRBJ2-5
v_call: TRBV7-6
d_call: TRBD2